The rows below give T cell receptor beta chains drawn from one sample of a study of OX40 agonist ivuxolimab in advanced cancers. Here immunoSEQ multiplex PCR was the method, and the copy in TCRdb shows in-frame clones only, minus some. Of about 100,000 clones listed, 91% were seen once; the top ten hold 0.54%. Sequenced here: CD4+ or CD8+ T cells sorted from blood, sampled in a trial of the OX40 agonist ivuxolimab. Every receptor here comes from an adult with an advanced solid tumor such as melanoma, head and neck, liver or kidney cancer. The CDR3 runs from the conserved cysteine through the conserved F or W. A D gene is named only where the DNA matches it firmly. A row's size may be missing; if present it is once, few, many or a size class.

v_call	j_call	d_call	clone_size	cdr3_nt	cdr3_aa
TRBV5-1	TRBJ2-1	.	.	TGCGCCAGCAGCTTGGGTCTGGGGGATGAGCAGTTCTTC	CASSLGLGDEQFF
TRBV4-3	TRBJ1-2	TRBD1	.	TGCGCCAGCAGCCAAGATGATAGGGGACAGGGACTTGGCTACACCTTC	CASSQDDRGQGLGYTF
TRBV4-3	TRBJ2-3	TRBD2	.	TGCGCCAGCAGCCAAGAATACACTAGCGGGAGGGCTATGCAGTATTTT	CASSQEYTSGRAMQYF
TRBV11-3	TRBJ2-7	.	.	TGTGCCAGCAGCTCGGACAGTAGGGGCGAGCAGTACTTC	CASSSDSRGEQYF
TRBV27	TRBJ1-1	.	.	TGTGCCAGCAGTGGAAAAGTGAACACTGAAGCTTTCTTT	CASSGKVNTEAFF
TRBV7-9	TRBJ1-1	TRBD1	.	TGTGCCAGCAGCTCGTCAGGGGGCAGGGATGCTTTCTTT	CASSSSGGRDAFF
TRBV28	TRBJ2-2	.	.	TGTGCCAGCAGATTACAGGGTCCCGGGGAGCTGTTTTTT	CASRLQGPGELFF
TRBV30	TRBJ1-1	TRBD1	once	TGTGCCTGGAGTCCAACAGGGGCGGGGGATACTGAAGCTTTCTTT	CAWSPTGAGDTEAFF
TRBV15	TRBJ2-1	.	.	TGTGCCACCGCCGGGACCCCCTACAATGAGCAGTTCTTC	CATAGTPYNEQFF
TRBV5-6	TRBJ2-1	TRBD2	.	TGTGCCAGCCTGATGACTAGCCGGCTCTACAATGAGCAGTTCTTC	CASLMTSRLYNEQFF
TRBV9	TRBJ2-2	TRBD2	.	TGTGCCAGCAGCGTAGCTCCTAGCGGGAGAATAGACACCGGGGAGCTGTTTTTT	CASSVAPSGRIDTGELFF
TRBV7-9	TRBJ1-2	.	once	TGTGCCAGCAGCTTAGACCGGGATGCCTATGGCTACACCTTC	CASSLDRDAYGYTF